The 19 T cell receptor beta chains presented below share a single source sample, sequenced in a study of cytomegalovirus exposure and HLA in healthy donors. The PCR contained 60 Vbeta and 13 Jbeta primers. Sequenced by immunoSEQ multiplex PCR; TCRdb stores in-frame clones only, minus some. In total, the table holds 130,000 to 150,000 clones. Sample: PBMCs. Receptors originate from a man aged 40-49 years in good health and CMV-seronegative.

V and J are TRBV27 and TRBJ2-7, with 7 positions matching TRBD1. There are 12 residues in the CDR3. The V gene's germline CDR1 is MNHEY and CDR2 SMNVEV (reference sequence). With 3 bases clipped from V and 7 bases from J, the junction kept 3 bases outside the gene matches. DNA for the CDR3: TGTGCCAGCAGTTTTCAGGGGGTTGAGCAGTACTTC. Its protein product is CASSFQGVEQYF.

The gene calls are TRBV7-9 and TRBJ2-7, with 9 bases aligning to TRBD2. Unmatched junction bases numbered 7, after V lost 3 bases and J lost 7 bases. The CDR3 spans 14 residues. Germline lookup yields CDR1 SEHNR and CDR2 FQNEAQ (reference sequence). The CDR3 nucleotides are TGTGCCAGCAGCTTGGCGGGGGGGCCGGGGGAGCAGTACTTC. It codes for CASSLAGGPGEQYF.

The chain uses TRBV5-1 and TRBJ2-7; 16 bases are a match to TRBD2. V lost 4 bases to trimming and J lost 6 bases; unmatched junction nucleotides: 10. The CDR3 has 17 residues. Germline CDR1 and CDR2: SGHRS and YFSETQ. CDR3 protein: CASSHLPGLAGGGEQYF. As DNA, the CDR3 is TGCGCCAGCAGCCACCTACCGGGACTAGCGGGGGGGGGCGAGCAGTACTTC.

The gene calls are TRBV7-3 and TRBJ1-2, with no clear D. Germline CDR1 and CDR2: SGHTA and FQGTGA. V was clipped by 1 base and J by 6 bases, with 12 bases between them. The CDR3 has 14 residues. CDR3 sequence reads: CASSLRGDSNGYTF. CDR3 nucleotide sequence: TGTGCCAGCAGCTTAAGGGGAGATAGTAATGGCTACACCTTC.

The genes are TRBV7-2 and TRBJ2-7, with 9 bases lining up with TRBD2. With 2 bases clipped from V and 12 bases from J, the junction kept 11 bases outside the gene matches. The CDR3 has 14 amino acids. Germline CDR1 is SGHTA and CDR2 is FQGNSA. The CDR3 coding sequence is TGTGCCAGCAGCTTAAAGGGCGGGGGGGCCGTCTGGTACTTC. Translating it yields CASSLKGGGAVWYF.

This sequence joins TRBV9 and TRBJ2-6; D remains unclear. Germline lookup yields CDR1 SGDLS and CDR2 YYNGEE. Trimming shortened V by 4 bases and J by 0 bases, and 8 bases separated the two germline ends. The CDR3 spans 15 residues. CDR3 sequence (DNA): TGTGCCAGCAGCCCCACACCCTCTGGGGCCAACGTCCTGACTTTC. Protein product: CASSPTPSGANVLTF. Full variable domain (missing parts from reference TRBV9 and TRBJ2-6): DSGVTQTPKHLITATGQRVTLRCSPRSGDLSVYWYQQSLDQGLQFLIQYYNGEERAKGNILERFSAQQFPDLHSELNLSSLELGDSALYFCASSPTPSGANVLTFGAGSRLTVL.

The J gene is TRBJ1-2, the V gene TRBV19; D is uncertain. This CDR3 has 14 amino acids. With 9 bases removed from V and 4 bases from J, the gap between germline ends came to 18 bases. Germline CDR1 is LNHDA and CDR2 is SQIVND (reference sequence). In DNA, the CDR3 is TGTGCCAGCCGCAAAAGAGGGAGCAGCTATGGCTACACCTTC. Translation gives CASRKRGSSYGYTF. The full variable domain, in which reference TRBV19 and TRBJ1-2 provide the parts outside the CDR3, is DGGITQSPKYLFRKEGQNVTLSCEQNLNHDAMYWYRQDPGQGLRLIYYSQIVNDFQKGDIAEGYSVSREKKESFPLTVTSAQKNPTAFYLCASRKRGSSYGYTFGSGTRLTVV.

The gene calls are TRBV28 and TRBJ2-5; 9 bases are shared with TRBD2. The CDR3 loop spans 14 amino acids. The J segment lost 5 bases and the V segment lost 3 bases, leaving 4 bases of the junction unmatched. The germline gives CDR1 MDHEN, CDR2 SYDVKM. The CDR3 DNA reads TGTGCCAGCAGTTTGCGGGGGGGCCGGGAGACCCAGTACTTC. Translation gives CASSLRGGRETQYF.

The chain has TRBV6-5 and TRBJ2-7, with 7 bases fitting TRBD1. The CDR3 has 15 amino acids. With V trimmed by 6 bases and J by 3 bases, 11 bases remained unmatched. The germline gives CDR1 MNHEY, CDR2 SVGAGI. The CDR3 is CASSPRGTVHYEQYF. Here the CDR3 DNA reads TGTGCCAGCAGCCCAAGAGGGACAGTACACTACGAGCAGTACTTC.

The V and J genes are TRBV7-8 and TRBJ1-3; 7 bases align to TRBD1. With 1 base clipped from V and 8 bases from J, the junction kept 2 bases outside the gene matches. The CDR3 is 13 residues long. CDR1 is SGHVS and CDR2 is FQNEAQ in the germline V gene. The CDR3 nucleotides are TGTGCCAGCAGCTTAGACAGGGGCGACACCATATATTTT. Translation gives CASSLDRGDTIYF.

CDR3 amino acids: CASSQADSSYEQYF. DNA of the CDR3: TGCGCCAGCAGCCAAGCCGACAGTTCCTACGAGCAGTACTTC. This chain uses TRBV4-1 with TRBJ2-7; D is possibly TRBD1 (5 bases). The CDR3 runs 14 residues. V was pared by 1 base and J by 1 base, with 8 bases between. Germline lookup yields CDR1 MGHRA and CDR2 YSYEKL.

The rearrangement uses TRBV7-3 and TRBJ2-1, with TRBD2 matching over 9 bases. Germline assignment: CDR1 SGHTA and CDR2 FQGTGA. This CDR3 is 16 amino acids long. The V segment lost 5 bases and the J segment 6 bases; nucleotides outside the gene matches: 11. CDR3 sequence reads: CASSPSGASGVNEQFF. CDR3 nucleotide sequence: TGTGCCAGCAGCCCATCCGGGGCTAGCGGGGTCAATGAGCAGTTCTTC.

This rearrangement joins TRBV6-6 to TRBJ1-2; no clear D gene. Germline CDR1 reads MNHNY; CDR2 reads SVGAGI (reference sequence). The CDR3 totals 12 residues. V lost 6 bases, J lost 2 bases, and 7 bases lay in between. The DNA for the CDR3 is TGTGCCAGCAGACCCCGGAACTATGGCTACACCTTC. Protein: CASRPRNYGYTF.

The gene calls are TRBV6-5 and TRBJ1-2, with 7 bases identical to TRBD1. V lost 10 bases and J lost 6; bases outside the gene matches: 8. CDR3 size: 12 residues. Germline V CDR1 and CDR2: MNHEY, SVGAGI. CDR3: CATLTGINGYTF. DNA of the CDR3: TGTGCCACTTTGACAGGGATCAATGGCTACACCTTC.

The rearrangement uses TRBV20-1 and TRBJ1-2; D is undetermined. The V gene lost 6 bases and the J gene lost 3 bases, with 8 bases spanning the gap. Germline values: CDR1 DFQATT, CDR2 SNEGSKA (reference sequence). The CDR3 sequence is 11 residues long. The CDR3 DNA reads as TGCAGTGCCCCGCGGGACTATGGCTACACCTTC. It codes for CSAPRDYGYTF.

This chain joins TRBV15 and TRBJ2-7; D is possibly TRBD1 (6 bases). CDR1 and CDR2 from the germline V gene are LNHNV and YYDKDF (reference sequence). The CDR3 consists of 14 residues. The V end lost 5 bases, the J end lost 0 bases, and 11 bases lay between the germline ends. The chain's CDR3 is CATSEQTGSYEQYF. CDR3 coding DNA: TGTGCCACCAGCGAACAGACAGGCTCCTACGAGCAGTACTTC.

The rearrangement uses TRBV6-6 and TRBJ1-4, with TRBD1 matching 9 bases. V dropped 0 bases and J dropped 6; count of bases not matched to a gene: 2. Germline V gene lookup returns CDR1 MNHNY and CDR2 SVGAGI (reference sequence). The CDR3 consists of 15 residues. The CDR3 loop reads CASSYSGTGYEKLFF. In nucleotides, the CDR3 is TGTGCCAGCAGTTACTCGGGGACAGGGTATGAAAAACTGTTTTTT.

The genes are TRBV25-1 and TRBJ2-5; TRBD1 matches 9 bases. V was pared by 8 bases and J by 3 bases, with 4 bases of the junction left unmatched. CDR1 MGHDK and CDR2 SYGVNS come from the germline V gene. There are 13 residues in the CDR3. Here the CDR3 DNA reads TGTGCCAGCCTTCGGACAGGGGAAGAGACCCAGTACTTC. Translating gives CASLRTGEETQYF. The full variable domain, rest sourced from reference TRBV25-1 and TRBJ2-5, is EADIYQTPRYLVIGTGKKITLECSQTMGHDKMYWYQQDPGMELHLIHYSYGVNSTEKGDLSSESTVSRIRTEHFPLTLESARPSHTSQYLCASLRTGEETQYFGPGTRLLVL.

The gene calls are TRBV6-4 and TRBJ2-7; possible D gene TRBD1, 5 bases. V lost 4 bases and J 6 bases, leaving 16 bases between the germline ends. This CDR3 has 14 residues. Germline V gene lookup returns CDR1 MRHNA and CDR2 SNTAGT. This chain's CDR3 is CASSVRQGKSEQYF. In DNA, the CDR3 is TGTGCCAGCAGTGTTCGGCAGGGAAAGTCCGAGCAGTACTTC.